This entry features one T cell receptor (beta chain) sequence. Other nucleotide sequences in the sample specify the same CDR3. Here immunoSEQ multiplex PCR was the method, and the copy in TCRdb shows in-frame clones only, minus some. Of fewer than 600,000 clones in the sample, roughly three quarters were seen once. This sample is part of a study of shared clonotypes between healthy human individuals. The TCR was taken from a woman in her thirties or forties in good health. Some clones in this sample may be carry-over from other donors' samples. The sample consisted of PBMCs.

The CDR3 DNA is TGTGCCAGCAGTGCCCCCGGGACAGGGCCCTACGAGCAGTACTTC. Amino acid sequence: CASSAPGTGPYEQYF. This chain joins TRBV28 and TRBJ2-7, with 9 bases matching TRBD1. The CDR3 covers 15 residues. Germline values: CDR1 MDHEN, CDR2 SYDVKM. The V segment lost 5 bases and the J segment 2 bases; nucleotides outside the gene matches: 7.